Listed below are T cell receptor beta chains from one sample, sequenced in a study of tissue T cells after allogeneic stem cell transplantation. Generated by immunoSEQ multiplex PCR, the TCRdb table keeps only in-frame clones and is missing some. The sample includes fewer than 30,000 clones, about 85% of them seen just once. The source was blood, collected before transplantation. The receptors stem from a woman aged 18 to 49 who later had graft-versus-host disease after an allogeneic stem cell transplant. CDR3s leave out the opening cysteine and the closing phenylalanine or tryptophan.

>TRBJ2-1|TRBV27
ASSLGPGQGNNEQF
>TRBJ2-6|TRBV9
ASSLSPGRVYSGANVLT
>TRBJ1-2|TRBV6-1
ASSQTGEDGYT
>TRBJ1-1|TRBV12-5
ASGWTGQGSTEAF
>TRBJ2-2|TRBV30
ARPRRGHGELF
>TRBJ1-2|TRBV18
ASSRRDSGLGYT
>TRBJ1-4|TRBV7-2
ASRERTGAGEKLF
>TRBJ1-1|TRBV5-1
ASSLELGRAWGNTEAF
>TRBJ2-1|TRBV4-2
ASSQEGTGVPYNEQF
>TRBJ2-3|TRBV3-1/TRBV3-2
ASSQEAGLSTDTQY
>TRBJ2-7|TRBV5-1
ASNELAGGPYEQY
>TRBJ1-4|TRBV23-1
ASSQSSGPNEKLF
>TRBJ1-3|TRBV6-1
ASSEAGPGNTIY
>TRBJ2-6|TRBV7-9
ASSLPSGANVLT
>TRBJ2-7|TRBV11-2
ASSLDPSSYEQY
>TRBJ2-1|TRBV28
ASSSRDSSSYNEQF
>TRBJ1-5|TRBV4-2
ASSQDWGEGNQPQH
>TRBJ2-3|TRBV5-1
ASSLASGGTDTQY
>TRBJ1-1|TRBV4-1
ASSQDQETEAF
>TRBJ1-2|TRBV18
ASSPHISQALYGYT
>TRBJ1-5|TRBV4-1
ASSPTGVGQPQH
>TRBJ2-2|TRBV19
ASSIDTRAGSTGELF
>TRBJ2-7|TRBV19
ASSPYRGDNEQY
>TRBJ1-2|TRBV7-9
ASSFEGGYPT
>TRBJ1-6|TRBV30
AWSEAGGSPLH
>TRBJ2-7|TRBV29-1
SVVPGQSGRGEQY
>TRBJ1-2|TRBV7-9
ASSFGLSYT
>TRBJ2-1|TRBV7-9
ASSPGHTTYNEQF
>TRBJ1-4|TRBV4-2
ASSQDGGTGGEKLF
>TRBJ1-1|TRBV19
ASSIDWETEAF
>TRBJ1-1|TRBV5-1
ASRGDTNTEAF
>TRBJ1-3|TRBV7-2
ASASHPQGGDTIY
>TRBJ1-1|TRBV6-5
ASSFNWGTEAF
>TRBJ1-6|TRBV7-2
ASSPTGQRSSPLH
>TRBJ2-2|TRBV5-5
ASSLRSDHTGELF
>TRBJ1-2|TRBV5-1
ASSSGGSVVYGYT
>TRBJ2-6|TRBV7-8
ASRLERIPGANVLT
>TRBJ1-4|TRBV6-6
ASSPADRGLF
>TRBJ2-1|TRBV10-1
ARQKPGWRYNEQF
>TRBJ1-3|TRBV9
ASSEQGLSGNTIY
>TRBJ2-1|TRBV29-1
SVRSGRTNNEQF
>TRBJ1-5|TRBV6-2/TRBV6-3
ASSQGRGTGGFWSNQPQH
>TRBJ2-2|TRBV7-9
ASSPPGNWDTGELF
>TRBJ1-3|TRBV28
ASSPPIGDTIY
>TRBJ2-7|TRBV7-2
ASSLDGTGGYEQY
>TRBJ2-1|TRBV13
ASSSVRGGDPDEQF
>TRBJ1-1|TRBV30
AWSLGQGIVTEAF
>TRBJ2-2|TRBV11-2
ASSLRGRPGELF
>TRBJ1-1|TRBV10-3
AAGQSLNTEAF
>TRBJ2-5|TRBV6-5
ASSYASGTGHLY
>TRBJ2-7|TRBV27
ASKASGLYEQY
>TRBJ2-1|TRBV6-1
ASSEALRVTEQF
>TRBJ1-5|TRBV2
ASSLAGAGNQPQH
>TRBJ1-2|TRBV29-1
NPQGVRYGYT
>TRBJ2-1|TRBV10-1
ASSESAYNEQF
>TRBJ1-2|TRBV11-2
ASSLSRKITNYGYT
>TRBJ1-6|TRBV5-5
ASSADRLTTYNSPLH
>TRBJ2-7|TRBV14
ASGETSYEQY
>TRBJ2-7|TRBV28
ASMVRNAYEQY